These 14 T cell receptor beta chains came from one sample sequenced in a study of cytomegalovirus exposure and HLA in healthy donors. With 60 Vbeta and 13 Jbeta primers, the PCR was carried out. The protocol was immunoSEQ multiplex PCR, while the TCRdb copy is restricted to in-frame clones and leaves out a portion. The sample yields approximately 200,000 clones, 75% to 85% seen once. The sequenced sample was PBMCs. All receptors come from a girl under 18 in good health and CMV-seronegative.

DNA for the CDR3: TGTGCCAGTCGGGGACAGGGTAAAGAGACCCAGTACTTC. Its protein is CASRGQGKETQYF. The J gene is TRBJ2-5, the V gene TRBV19; 9 bases are shared with TRBD1. Germline V gene lookup returns CDR1 LNHDA and CDR2 SQIVND (reference sequence). This CDR3 contains 13 residues. J gave up 3 bases and V 8 bases, and 4 bases lay outside the gene matches.

The chain links TRBV6-5 to TRBJ2-1; D is perhaps TRBD1 (7 bases). V dropped 2 bases and J dropped 4 bases, with 12 bases sitting between them. This CDR3 has 15 residues. CDR1 MNHEY and CDR2 SVGAGI come from the germline V gene. CDR3 region: CASSYAGGRYNEQFF. The CDR3 DNA reads as TGTGCCAGCAGTTACGCAGGGGGGCGATACAATGAGCAGTTCTTC.

The rearrangement uses TRBV13 and TRBJ2-1; a possible D gene is TRBD2 (6 bases). The CDR3 runs 17 residues. V was pared by 5 bases and J by 6 bases, with 23 bases between. Germline V gene lookup returns CDR1 PRHDT and CDR2 FYEKMQ (reference sequence). The CDR3 loop reads CASSGGITVGGGNEQFF. The CDR3 region has the DNA TGTGCCAGCAGCGGAGGGATTACCGTCGGGGGAGGCAATGAGCAGTTCTTC.

V gene TRBV6-4 combines with J gene TRBJ2-2; tentative D call: TRBD1 (5 bases). Germline V lookup: CDR1 MRHNA, CDR2 SNTAGT. This CDR3 is built from 16 residues. V was shortened by 0 bases and J by 5 bases, with 13 bases between the two germline ends. This CDR3 reads CASSDSLGQGTGELFF. DNA of the CDR3: TGTGCCAGCAGTGACTCGCTTGGGCAGGGTACCGGGGAGCTGTTTTTT.

The J gene is TRBJ2-1, the V gene TRBV9; the match to TRBD2 covers 7 bases. Looked up from germline, CDR1 is SGDLS and CDR2 is YYNGEE. The CDR3 contains 16 residues. The ends lost 1 base at V and 2 bases at J; junction bases unmatched: 6. This CDR3 reads CASSVRGGGAYNEQFF. The CDR3 bases are TGTGCCAGCAGCGTACGCGGTGGGGGGGCCTACAATGAGCAGTTCTTC.

V gene TRBV28 combines with J gene TRBJ2-4; 7 nucleotides line up with TRBD1. V was clipped by 5 bases and J by 0 bases; unmatched bases: 7. The CDR3 consists of 16 residues. Germline CDR1 MDHEN, CDR2 SYDVKM. The CDR3: CASSPTTGLAKNIQYF. The CDR3 nucleotides are TGTGCCAGCAGTCCCACGACAGGGCTAGCCAAAAACATTCAGTACTTC.

The V call is TRBV4-2, the J call TRBJ1-4; 11 bases line up with TRBD1. The CDR3 loop spans 17 amino acids. Trimming at V came to 3 bases and at J to 7 bases, leaving 10 bases not matched to a gene. The germline V gene encodes CDR1 LGHNA and CDR2 YNFKEQ. The CDR3 bases are TGTGCCAGCAGCCAGCACCGGGACAGGGGGTTGGGTGAAAAACTGTTTTTT. This encodes CASSQHRDRGLGEKLFF.

The chain uses TRBV11-3 and TRBJ2-1, with D possibly TRBD2 on 5 matching bases. V lost 5 bases to trimming and J lost 8 bases, with 13 bases between them. The CDR3 totals 13 residues. Germline CDR1 SGHNT, CDR2 YENEEA. CDR3 sequence: CASSQAGHYEQFF. The DNA of the CDR3 is TGTGCCAGCAGCCAGGCGGGTCACTATGAGCAGTTCTTC.

The chain joins TRBV6-5 to TRBJ1-2, with D possibly TRBD1 on 6 matching bases. The V end lost 6 bases, the J end lost 3 bases, and 14 bases lay between the germline ends. Germline loops: CDR1 MNHEY, CDR2 SVGAGI. The CDR3 has 14 amino acids. The CDR3 here is CASRERQDYYGYTF. Here the CDR3 DNA reads TGTGCCAGCAGGGAAAGACAGGACTACTATGGCTACACCTTC.

The chain uses TRBV15 and TRBJ1-5, with D uncertain. Germline V CDR1 and CDR2: LNHNV, YYDKDF (reference sequence). This CDR3 is built from 16 residues. Trimming removed 0 bases at V and 3 bases at J, with 12 bases between. The CDR3 is CATSRDQQIINQPQHF. The CDR3 bases are TGTGCCACCAGCAGAGATCAACAGATAATCAATCAGCCCCAGCATTTT.

The chain joins TRBV20-1 to TRBJ2-5; possibly TRBD1 for D (6 bases). V lost 5 bases and J lost 5, with 9 bases in between. CDR3 size: 11 residues. CDR1 is DFQATT and CDR2 is SNEGSKA in the germline V gene (reference sequence). The CDR3 here is CSAPRGETQYF. Written as DNA, the CDR3 is TGCAGTGCTCCAAGGGGGGAGACCCAGTACTTC.

This chain connects TRBV7-3 to TRBJ2-5, with no clear D. Germline V gene sequence: CDR1 SGHTA, CDR2 FQGTGA. The length of the CDR3 is 13 residues. Trimming took off 0 bases at V and 4 bases at J, with 6 bases between the two ends. CDR3 amino acids: CASSLTYRETQYF. Written as DNA, the CDR3 is TGTGCCAGCAGCTTAACGTACAGAGAGACCCAGTACTTC.

This clone was observed a handful of times. The J gene is TRBJ1-3, the V gene TRBV5-1; no definite D call. This CDR3 has 13 residues. The germline V and J ends were trimmed by 5 bases and 0 bases, with 6 bases remaining between them. The germline gives CDR1 SGHRS, CDR2 YFSETQ. The CDR3 sequence: CASREGSGNTIYF. The CDR3 bases are TGCGCCAGCAGGGAGGGCTCTGGAAACACCATATATTTT.

The J gene is TRBJ2-1, the V gene TRBV6-5; 7 bases line up with TRBD1. Germline V lookup: CDR1 MNHEY, CDR2 SVGAGI. V was pared by 8 bases and J by 11 bases, with 6 bases of the junction left unmatched. The CDR3 loop spans 11 amino acids. The DNA of the CDR3 is TGTGCCAGCTACGACAGGGTACAGCAGTTCTTC. Protein sequence: CASYDRVQQFF.